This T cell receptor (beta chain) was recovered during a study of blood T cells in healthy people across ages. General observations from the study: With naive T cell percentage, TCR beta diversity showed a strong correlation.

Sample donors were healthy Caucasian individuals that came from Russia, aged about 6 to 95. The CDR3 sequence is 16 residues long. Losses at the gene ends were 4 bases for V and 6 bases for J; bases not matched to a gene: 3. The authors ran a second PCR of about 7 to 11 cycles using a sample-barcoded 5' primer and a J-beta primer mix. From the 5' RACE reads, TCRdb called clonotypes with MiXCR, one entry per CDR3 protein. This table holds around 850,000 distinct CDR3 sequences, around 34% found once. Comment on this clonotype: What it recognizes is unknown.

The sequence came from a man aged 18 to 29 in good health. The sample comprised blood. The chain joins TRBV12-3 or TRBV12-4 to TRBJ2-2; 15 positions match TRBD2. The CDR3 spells CASSSGLAGGAGELFF. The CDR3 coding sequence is TGTGCCAGCAGTTCGGGACTAGCGGGGGGCGCCGGGGAGCTGTTTTTT.